The present entry profiles one T cell receptor beta chain with its context. Its binding antigen is unknown. Base quality data are lacking; no much larger clone is found one base away. The cysteine opens and the phenylalanine closes a CDR3 of 16 amino acids. Only the CDR3 portion is preserved as DNA: 48 bases, with reading frame beginning at the first base. Between the V and J ends, shortened by 3 bases and 0 bases respectively, the junction contains 12 bases. CDR1 and CDR2, per the germline V gene (reference sequence), are LGHDT and YNNKEL. The data belong to a study of blood T cell repertoires in COVID-19 (dated by TCRdb to 2018 to 2020). With regard to the full study: Samples covering the acute and convalescent phases of COVID-19 were provided by collaborators in the United States, Italy and Spain. The prospective study material was composed of cDNA or gDNA derived from T cells, B-cell-depleted T cells, or PBMCs. Subjects who had been exposed to COVID-19, were actively infected with it, or had recovered from it provided the deeply sampled blood TCRbeta repertoires that made up the dataset. The repertoires were released in a freely available public database intended as a resource for research on the immune response to SARS-CoV-2. Samples were obtained from the ongoing ImmuneRACE study (first 160 participants) and from over 1,000 subjects provided by 6 global collaborators. Nearly every sample came with metadata listing a de-identified subject ID, COVID-19 status, age in years and sex. Where HLA class I and class II types were available, the types were taken from metadata supplied by the sample provider, not from assay-based typing. What the research found in general, with its limitations: The amount of clinical and demographic metadata varied by source and participant and was provided uncurated.

TCRbeta CDR3 regions were amplified from genomic DNA using the immunoSEQ Assay, a bias-controlled multiplex PCR. Per the original workflow: The number of nucleated cells in each sample was estimated by amplification of reference gene primers within the assay. To quantify the absolute abundance of each unique TCRbeta CDR3 rearrangement, sequence reads were collapsed and filtered. For each sample, productive Simpson clonality was calculated as the square root of Simpson's diversity index across productive rearrangements. Entries here come from immuneACCESS through TCRdb and include only in-frame sequences with V and J called. Some clones fail to appear in such tables; in the studies checked, an unresolved V gene covers under half of the shortfall, and the cause of the remainder is unknown. V, J and clone size are those of that table, while D and trimming were read from the DNA. This sample comprises about 280,000 clones, approximately 86% of them detected only once. Approximately 10% of the sample is in the top ten clones.

Collaborating institutions collected whole blood in K2EDTA tubes following their own protocols. For TCRbeta analysis, collaborators shipped samples in one of three forms: frozen whole blood, isolated PBMCs, or DNA extracted from either of those sample types. The clonotype originates from a man in his forties or fifties with active or convalescent COVID-19. Sequencing input: peripheral blood. The receptor chain draws on TRBV3-1 (or the pseudogene TRBV3-2) and TRBJ1-3, with a tentative D gene TRBD1 over 5 matching bases. The CDR3 amino acid sequence is: CASSQGRGTSGNTIYF. The bases read TGTGCCAGCAGCCAGGGCCGCGGGACCTCTGGAAACACCATATATTTT.